This record looks at one T cell receptor (beta chain) sequence and its context. Its antigen is currently unknown. Germline CDR1 and CDR2: ENHRY and SYGVKD. J gave up 4 bases and V 2 bases, and 2 bases lay outside the gene matches. This CDR3 has 16 amino acids. This specimen belongs to a study of long-term antiretroviral therapy in people with HIV. The overall study: The study's earliest collections predate the 2015 immediate-ART recommendation by about a decade. Study conclusions and caveats: HIV repertoires covered narrower CDR3 length ranges than controls did. Specimen acquisition occurred between about 2004 and 2017, potentially under older ART regimens.

Sequencing relied on immunoSEQ assay v3.0, run at survey level. TCRdb keeps only in-frame clones here, not all; method: immunoSEQ multiplex PCR. This repertoire shows tens of thousands of clones, 82% found once; its top ten account for around 11%. The origin of this receptor is a man between 35 and 55 years old with HIV. Sequences were derived from unsorted PBMCs, sampled around 2.5 years after starting antiretroviral therapy. The chain is built from TRBV10-3 and TRBJ2-3, with 14 bases that match TRBD2. CDR3 sequence (DNA): TGTGCCATCAGTGAGACGACTAGCGGGGGGGCAGATACGCAGTATTTT. Amino acid sequence: CAISETTSGGADTQYF.